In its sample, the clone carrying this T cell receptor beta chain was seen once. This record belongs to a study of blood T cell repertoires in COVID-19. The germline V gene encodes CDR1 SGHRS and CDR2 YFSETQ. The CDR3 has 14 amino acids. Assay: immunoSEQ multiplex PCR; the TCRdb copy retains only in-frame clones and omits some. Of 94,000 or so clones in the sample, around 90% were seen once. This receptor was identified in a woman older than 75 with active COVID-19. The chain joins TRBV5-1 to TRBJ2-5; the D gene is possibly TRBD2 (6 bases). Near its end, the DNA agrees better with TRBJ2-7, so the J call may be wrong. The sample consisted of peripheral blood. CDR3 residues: CASSLDPGSYEQYF. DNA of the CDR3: TGCGCCAGCAGCTTGGATCCCGGGAGCTACGAGCAGTACTTC.